This TCR beta chain was identified during a study of a mutant IDH1 vaccine in newly diagnosed glioma (TCRdb year 2021). About the investigation overall: Vaccination began 4-6 weeks after radiotherapy alone, or alongside temozolomide cycles in the chemotherapy-containing groups. Prior to enrollment, standard therapy consisting of radiotherapy alone, temozolomide alone, or radiochemotherapy with temozolomide had been administered to patients, with the combination being received by most patients. Longitudinal TCRB deep sequencing was done for about two dozen treated patients, wherever samples were available for exploratory analyses. Of the approximately 33 treated patients, around 62% were male and approximately 38% were female, and a mean age of roughly 40 years was recorded. The week-35 safety follow-up took place at visit V12, and the week-47 end of study took place at visit V13. Peripheral blood was drawn at six visits: V03 (baseline), V05, V07, V10, V12 and V13. Overall study outcomes, separate from this receptor: Pseudoprogression appeared unrelated to alterations in the top peripheral T cell clonotypes detected by TCRB sequencing. Vaccine-induced immune responses across multiple MHC alleles were detected in about 93% of patients. It was noted by the authors that analyses of patient blood samples could not be reproduced owing to sample limitations. Availability determined which PBMC samples were chosen for TCRB deep sequencing.

The time point tag for this specimen amounts to: week 35, safety follow-up. A 20-mer mutant IDH1 peptide at 300 micrograms in Montanide made up each vaccine dose, which was injected subcutaneously together with topical imiquimod. Patients were given eight vaccinations, in weeks 1, 3, 5, 7, 11, 15, 19 and 23, which matched visits V03 through V10. Newly diagnosed WHO grade 3 or 4 IDH1-mutant astrocytomas showing loss of nuclear ATRX were present in the donors. The samples were drawn from NOA16, a multicentre, single-arm, open-label phase I trial in Germany that tested a mutant IDH1 peptide vaccine in humans for the first time. Genomic DNA for TCRB sequencing was isolated from EDTA blood with the DNeasy Blood and Tissue Kit. With respect to this clone: Its antigen is not yet known. No base qualities exist here, and no much larger clone lies one base off it.

The junction shows trimming of 4 bases on V and 3 bases on J, plus 10 bases between the germline ends. The CDR3 goes from the cysteine to the phenylalanine over 13 residues. Just the 39-base CDR3 DNA is kept, in frame starting at base 1. The germline V gene (reference sequence) provides CDR1 MNHNY and CDR2 SVGAGI. Libraries were prepared through the immunoSEQ multiplex PCR assay. The hsTCRB Kit was used according to the manufacturer's protocol to amplify rearranged TCR beta chain sequences. TCRB libraries were sequenced on an Illumina MiSeq. Regarding the original processing steps: The proprietary platform of the kit vendor was used for demultiplexing, trimming and gene mapping. The source is immuneACCESS, and TCRdb retained only in-frame sequences with V and J called. Part of the clones is not carried over; for the studies checked, unresolved V genes explain less than half of this, and the remainder is unexplained. V and J calls and clone size are as listed in that table; D and trimming were resolved from the DNA. Here the sample has about 54,000 clones; 84% occur a single time. The ten most abundant clones make up around 4.1% of the sample.

The source of this sequence is a woman younger than 30 with glioma. Sequences were derived from PBMCs, sampled from a glioma patient whose treatment included an IDH1 peptide vaccine. Recombination connected TRBV6-6 to TRBJ2-7; a tentative D match to TRBD2 spans 6 bases. The CDR3 reads CASSSGGVYEQYF. The sequence in DNA is TGTGCCAGCAGTTCTGGAGGGGTCTACGAGCAGTACTTC.